A single sample is the source of the 18 T cell receptor beta chains below, sequenced in a study of lymphopenia after photon versus proton radiotherapy (dated by TCRdb to about 2019). The library was obtained by the immunoSEQ multiplex PCR assay. Here the immuneACCESS table is served through TCRdb, limited to in-frame sequences with V and J called. Missing clones are a known gap in these copies; in checked studies unresolved V genes cover under half, and the rest lacks a known reason. Present in this sample are tens of thousands of clones, approximately 87% of which were seen just once. The ten largest clones capture around 13% of the sample. The source was peripheral blood, collected from a patient treated with proton-based radiotherapy. All receptors derive from an older woman with pancreatic cancer.

J is TRBJ2-1 and V is TRBV7-9; the D gene is possibly TRBD1 (6 bases). Looked up from germline, CDR1 is SEHNR and CDR2 is FQNEAQ (reference sequence). V lost 3 bases, J lost 12 bases, and 21 bases lay in between. The length of the CDR3 is 15 residues. In DNA form, the CDR3 reads TGTGCCAGCAGCTTTTACTTAGACAGGAACTCTCGGCAGTTCTTC. Protein sequence: CASSFYLDRNSRQFF.

The chain has TRBV4-1 and TRBJ1-3; no reliable D call. The germline V gene encodes CDR1 MGHRA and CDR2 YSYEKL. This CDR3 is built from 15 residues. V lost 0 bases and J 7 bases, leaving 13 bases between the germline ends. CDR3 region: CASSQDLGGGNTIYF. The CDR3 bases are TGCGCCAGCAGCCAAGATCTAGGCGGAGGCAACACCATATATTTT.

The chain links TRBV19 to TRBJ1-1, with D perhaps matching TRBD1 (5 bases). Trimming stripped 6 bases from V and 1 base from J, with 12 bases between. The CDR3 is made up of 14 amino acids. From germline, CDR1 is LNHDA and CDR2 SQIVND (reference sequence). The CDR3 region has the DNA TGTGCCAGTAGGGAACGGGACCCGAACACTGAAGCTTTCTTT. It specifies CASRERDPNTEAFF. Together with reference TRBV19 and TRBJ1-1, the CDR3 gives the full variable domain: DGGITQSPKYLFRKEGQNVTLSCEQNLNHDAMYWYRQDPGQGLRLIYYSQIVNDFQKGDIAEGYSVSREKKESFPLTVTSAQKNPTAFYLCASRERDPNTEAFFGQGTRLTVV.

This clone appeared a single time. The chain links TRBV7-8 to TRBJ1-2; 9 bases align to TRBD1. This CDR3 is built from 18 residues. V gave up 3 bases and J gave up 3 bases; unmatched junction bases: 14. Per germline, CDR1 SGHVS and CDR2 FQNEAQ. CDR3 DNA sequence: TGTGCCAGCAGCTTGGGAAGGACAGGGGCCGAACTTTACTATGGCTACACCTTC. It translates to CASSLGRTGAELYYGYTF.

V is TRBV7-3 and J is TRBJ2-7; 7 bases align to TRBD1. J gave up 3 bases and V 3 bases, and 5 bases lay outside the gene matches. Germline V gene sequence: CDR1 SGHTA, CDR2 FQGTGA. The CDR3 covers 14 residues. CDR3 protein: CASSFPDRVYEQYF. The CDR3 nucleotides read TGTGCCAGCAGCTTCCCCGACAGGGTCTACGAGCAGTACTTC. Drawing the rest from reference TRBV7-3 and TRBJ2-7, the complete variable domain is GAGVSQTPSNKVTEKGKYVELRCDPISGHTALYWYRQSLGQGPEFLIYFQGTGAADDSGLPNDRFFAVRPEGSVSTLKIQRTERGDSAVYLCASSFPDRVYEQYFGPGTRLTVT.

This sequence joins TRBV27 and TRBJ2-1, with 8 nucleotides matching TRBD1. Germline CDR1 and CDR2: MNHEY and SMNVEV (reference sequence). J lost 4 bases, V lost 6 bases, and 8 bases had no gene match. The CDR3 contains 15 residues. The CDR3, as DNA: TGTGCCAGCAGAGAAGACAGGGGTACTTACAATGAGCAGTTCTTC. Encoded protein: CASREDRGTYNEQFF.

This clone was recorded only once. A junction end diverges from the germline sequence, so it may reflect a read error. The chain carries TRBV28 and TRBJ2-2, with D tentatively TRBD1 (6 bases). The CDR3 has 19 amino acids. Germline lookup yields CDR1 MDHEN and CDR2 SYDVKM. CDR3 DNA: TGTACCAGCAGCTCCGCGGGCCAGGGGTCTAGGGGTCGAACCGGGGAGCTGTTTTTT. It encodes CTSSSAGQGSRGRTGELFF.

This clone occurred a few times. This chain joins TRBV4-3 and TRBJ1-6; a possible D gene is TRBD1 (6 bases). The germline gives CDR1 LGHNA, CDR2 YSLEER. There are 15 residues in the CDR3. The V gene lost 4 bases and the J gene lost 11 bases, with 18 bases spanning the gap. CDR3 residues: CASSPGRGVTPPLHF. DNA of the CDR3: TGCGCCAGCAGCCCAGGCAGGGGAGTCACTCCACCCCTCCACTTT.

V and J are TRBV4-3 and TRBJ2-1; possible D gene TRBD2, 6 bases. Germline CDR1 is LGHNA and CDR2 is YSLEER. V was trimmed by 4 bases and J by 5 bases, leaving 15 bases between them. The CDR3 spans 15 residues. The CDR3 here is CASSRGLTTNNEQFF. CDR3 in DNA: TGCGCCAGCAGCCGGGGACTCACTACCAACAATGAGCAGTTCTTC.

The rearrangement links TRBV19 to TRBJ1-1; D possibly corresponds to TRBD1 (5 bases). V was cut by 4 bases and J by 1 base, with 13 bases left in between. There are 15 residues in the CDR3. CDR1 and CDR2 (germline): LNHDA, SQIVND (reference sequence). DNA for the CDR3: TGTGCCAGTAGTAGTTGGGGGGGACCGAACACTGAAGCTTTCTTT. This codes for CASSSWGGPNTEAFF.

V usage is TRBV27 and J usage is TRBJ1-5; perhaps TRBD1 as D (6 bases). Per the germline V gene, CDR1 is MNHEY and CDR2 is SMNVEV (reference sequence). The CDR3 extends over 14 amino acids. Trimming stripped 3 bases from V and 7 bases from J, with 13 bases between. CDR3 region: CASSFGGARQPQHF. The CDR3 region has the DNA TGTGCCAGCAGTTTTGGGGGGGCCAGACAGCCCCAGCATTTT.

The V call is TRBV27, the J call TRBJ1-1; a possible D gene is TRBD1 (6 bases). Germline-derived CDR1 and CDR2 are MNHEY and SMNVEV (reference sequence). The CDR3 sequence is 14 residues long. Trimming stripped 0 bases from V and 5 bases from J, with 10 bases between. The CDR3 spells CASSLSGGYTEAFF. The CDR3 nucleotides are TGTGCCAGCAGTTTATCAGGGGGTTATACTGAAGCTTTCTTT.

This clone was recorded only once. This chain uses TRBV28 with TRBJ2-3; D is possibly TRBD1 (6 bases). Trimming pared 3 bases from V and 6 bases from J, leaving 10 bases between. Looked up from germline, CDR1 is MDHEN and CDR2 is SYDVKM. The CDR3 sequence is 13 residues long. CDR3 amino acids: CASSLDGGDTQYF. The DNA of the CDR3 is TGTGCCAGCAGTTTGGATGGGGGCGATACGCAGTATTTT.

This chain links TRBV28 with TRBJ2-1; 7 bases fit TRBD2. V was clipped by 2 bases and J by 7 bases; unmatched bases: 5. Germline V gene sequence: CDR1 MDHEN, CDR2 SYDVKM. The CDR3 is made up of 14 amino acids. The CDR3, as DNA: TGTGCCAGCAGTTTAACGTCGGGAGGAAATGAGCAGTTCTTC. It specifies CASSLTSGGNEQFF.

The genes are TRBV2 and TRBJ2-1; weak D call: TRBD2 (5 bases). Germline V gene sequence: CDR1 SNHLY, CDR2 FYNNEI. The CDR3 loop spans 14 amino acids. V lost 6 bases to trimming and J lost 3 bases, with 12 bases between them. The CDR3 loop is CASRADGLYNEQFF. For the CDR3, the DNA is TGTGCCAGCAGGGCGGACGGACTCTACAATGAGCAGTTCTTC. Combining the CDR3 with reference TRBV2 and TRBJ2-1 gives the whole variable domain EPEVTQTPSHQVTQMGQEVILRCVPISNHLYFYWYRQILGQKVEFLVSFYNNEISEKSEIFDDQFSVERPDGSNFTLKIRSTKLEDSAMYFCASRADGLYNEQFFGPGTRLTVL.

V gene TRBV11-3 combines with J gene TRBJ2-5; TRBD2 matches 8 bases. Trimming took 0 bases from V and 4 from J; bases not matched to a gene: 4. The CDR3 runs to 15 residues. CDR1 and CDR2 (germline): SGHNT, YENEEA. The CDR3 loop reads CASSLDGTSGETQYF. For the CDR3, the DNA is TGTGCCAGCAGCTTAGATGGAACTAGCGGAGAGACCCAGTACTTC. The full variable domain, completed using reference TRBV11-3 and TRBJ2-5, is EAGVVQSPRYKIIEKKQPVAFWCNPISGHNTLYWYLQNLGQGPELLIRYENEEAVDDSQLPKDRFSAERLKGVDSTLKIQPAELGDSAVYLCASSLDGTSGETQYFGPGTRLLVL.

The chain has TRBV6-5 and TRBJ1-2; 8 nucleotides align to TRBD1. After removal of 2 bases from V and 8 bases from J, the junction contained 7 bases not matched to a gene. This CDR3 has 14 residues. The germline gives CDR1 MNHEY, CDR2 SVGAGI. In DNA, the CDR3 is TGTGCCAGCAGTTACGGCAGGGGGCCGTACGGCTACACCTTC. This translates into CASSYGRGPYGYTF.

V and J are TRBV5-8 and TRBJ1-6; no firm D call. The CDR3 is made up of 14 amino acids. V was trimmed by 1 base and J by 7 bases, leaving 9 bases between them. CDR1 is SGHTS, CDR2 YDEGEE, per germline. CDR3 residues: CASSLSIRNSPLHF. CDR3 nucleotide sequence: TGTGCCAGCAGCTTGAGTATAAGAAATTCACCCCTCCACTTT.